These 31 T cell receptor beta chains originate from one sample sequenced in a study of blood T cells in healthy people across ages. Primed by a sample-barcoded 5' primer and a J-beta primer mix, a second PCR proceeded for about 6 to 11 cycles. TCRdb processed the 5' RACE reads anew with MiXCR; each CDR3 protein has one entry. The sample lists just over 800,000 distinct CDR3 sequences, approximately 59% occurring once. Sequences were obtained from blood. The origin of the receptors is a man aged 25-40 years in good health.

The chain recombines TRBV10-3 with TRBJ2-1, with 8 bases identical to TRBD1. Germline V gene sequence: CDR1 ENHRY, CDR2 SYGVKD. The CDR3 extends over 14 amino acids. Trimming took 3 bases from V and 8 from J; bases not matched to a gene: 6. For the CDR3, the DNA is TGTGCCATCAGTGAACCGACAGGGGAATATGAGCAGTTCTTC. Translated, it gives CAISEPTGEYEQFF.

The chain employs TRBV29-1 and TRBJ2-1, with 13 bases fitting TRBD2. V lost 6 bases and J lost 10; bases outside the gene matches: 12. Looked up from germline, CDR1 is SQVTM and CDR2 is ANQGSEA. This CDR3 has 15 residues. As DNA, the CDR3 is TGCAGCGTCCTCGACACTAGCGGGGGGGCCTTGGAGCAGTTCTTC. Translation gives CSVLDTSGGALEQFF.

V gene TRBV20-1 combines with J gene TRBJ2-1; D gene unclear. V was pared by 0 bases and J by 9 bases, with 9 bases between. Germline CDR1 and CDR2: DFQATT and SNEGSKA (reference sequence). CDR3 length equals 12 residues. The CDR3, as DNA: TGCAGTGCTAGAGAGGCTAGACGTGAGCAGTTCTTC. Protein product: CSAREARREQFF.

This clonotype has only a few counts. The rearrangement joins TRBV4-3 to TRBJ2-1; 8 bases map to TRBD2. The CDR3 extends over 17 amino acids. The V segment lost 4 bases and the J segment 4 bases; nucleotides outside the gene matches: 12. Germline loops: CDR1 LGHNA, CDR2 YSLEER. This CDR3 reads CASSPSPGGGLYNEQFF. The CDR3 nucleotides are TGCGCCAGCAGCCCTTCCCCGGGGGGGGGCCTGTACAATGAGCAGTTCTTC.

The V call is TRBV5-1, the J call TRBJ2-6; TRBD1 agrees at 8 bases. Germline lookup yields CDR1 SGHRS and CDR2 YFSETQ. The CDR3 has 16 amino acids. V was clipped by 3 bases and J by 0 bases; unmatched bases: 2. CDR3 sequence: CASSWTGNSGANVLTF. DNA of the CDR3: TGCGCCAGCAGCTGGACAGGGAACTCTGGGGCCAACGTCCTGACTTTC.

V usage is TRBV6-2 or TRBV6-3 and J usage is TRBJ2-1; TRBD2 aligns across 13 bases. The ends lost 6 bases at V and 10 bases at J; junction bases unmatched: 9. The CDR3 has 15 residues. Germline lookup yields CDR1 MNHEY and CDR2 SVGEGT. The CDR3 nucleotides are TGTGCCAGCAGCACTAGGACTAGCGGGGGTCGGGAGCAGTTCTTC. Translated, it gives CASSTRTSGGREQFF.

In DNA form, the CDR3 reads TGCGCCAGCACCTGGACTAGCGGGATCTCGAATGAGCAGTTCTTC. Its protein is CASTWTSGISNEQFF. J is TRBJ2-1 and V is TRBV5-1, with 12 bases identical to TRBD2. Germline trimming cut 6 bases from V and 7 bases from J; bases unmatched to any gene: 8. Germline assignment: CDR1 SGHRS and CDR2 YFSETQ. The CDR3 sequence is 15 residues long.

This clonotype was observed a single time. The rearrangement joins TRBV29-1 to TRBJ1-1, with TRBD1 matching over 8 bases. V lost 7 bases, J lost 0 bases, and 1 base stayed unmatched. The CDR3 spans 12 residues. The germline gives CDR1 SQVTM, CDR2 ANQGSEA. In DNA form, the CDR3 reads TGCAGCGCACAGGGGGTGAACACTGAAGCTTTCTTT. Translation gives CSAQGVNTEAFF.

This chain connects TRBV7-2 to TRBJ1-5, with D possibly matching TRBD1 (6 bases). Per the germline V gene, CDR1 is SGHTA and CDR2 is FQGNSA. V shed 1 base and J shed 4 bases, with 11 bases lying between them. The length of the CDR3 is 15 residues. The CDR3 nucleotides are TGTGCCAGCAGCTTAGGAGGGGGAGAGAATCAGCCCCAGCATTTT. Protein product: CASSLGGGENQPQHF.

The chain employs TRBV6-2 or TRBV6-3 and TRBJ2-7, with D perhaps given as TRBD1 or TRBD2 (6 bases each). This CDR3 spans 16 amino acids. Trimming left V 8 bases short and J 2 bases short, with 22 bases between. Germline CDR1 and CDR2: MNHEY and SVGEGT. CDR3 protein: CASGNAKRRGTYEQYF. CDR3 in DNA: TGTGCCAGCGGCAACGCAAAGCGGAGGGGGACCTACGAGCAGTACTTC.

J is TRBJ2-4 and V is TRBV20-1; D perhaps matches TRBD2 (5 bases). The CDR3 extends over 15 amino acids. Trimming shortened V by 1 base and J by 0 bases, and 10 bases separated the two germline ends. Germline V CDR1 and CDR2: DFQATT, SNEGSKA (reference sequence). The CDR3 is CSARGVTIAKNIQYF. The CDR3, as DNA: TGCAGTGCTAGAGGGGTGACTATAGCCAAAAACATTCAGTACTTC.

Points on this clonotype: The junction shows a germline mismatch at one end, possibly a read error. The chain is built from TRBV5-1 and TRBJ2-1; D is unclear. The CDR3 spans 15 residues. Germline V gene sequence: CDR1 SGHRS, CDR2 YFSETQ. CDR3 sequence reads: CASSSDIGSYSEQFF. CDR3 in DNA: TGCGCCAGCAGCTCCGACATCGGCTCCTACAGTGAGCAGTTCTTC.

The genes are TRBV7-9 and TRBJ2-4; no reliable D call. The germline V and J ends were trimmed by 1 base and 9 bases, with 10 bases remaining between them. From germline, CDR1 is SEHNR and CDR2 FQNEAQ (reference sequence). The CDR3 length is 13 residues. The CDR3 reads CASSLVGTGIQYF. The CDR3 DNA reads TGTGCCAGCAGCTTAGTGGGAACCGGCATTCAGTACTTC.

The chain is built from TRBV12-3 or TRBV12-4 and TRBJ2-7; 7 bases agree with TRBD2. There are 14 residues in the CDR3. Unmatched junction bases numbered 4, after V lost 2 bases and J lost 3 bases. The CDR3 nucleotides read TGTGCCAGCAGTTTACACCGGGACTACTACGAGCAGTACTTC. Translated: CASSLHRDYYEQYF.

V gene TRBV20-1 combines with J gene TRBJ2-5; the match to TRBD1 covers 7 bases. CDR3 length: 11 residues. After removal of 6 bases from V and 4 bases from J, the junction contained 2 bases not matched to a gene. Germline V gene sequence: CDR1 DFQATT, CDR2 SNEGSKA (reference sequence). This chain's CDR3 is CSARQGETQYF. DNA of the CDR3: TGCAGTGCGAGACAGGGAGAGACCCAGTACTTC.

This clonotype was counted between two and nine times. The rearrangement joins TRBV4-3 to TRBJ2-1; D ambiguous. The CDR3 extends over 14 amino acids. Trimming removed 4 bases at V and 0 bases at J, with 7 bases between. Germline V gives CDR1 LGHNA, CDR2 YSLEER. The CDR3 nucleotides read TGCGCCAGCAGCCCTGATTACTCCTACAATGAGCAGTTCTTC. As protein: CASSPDYSYNEQFF.

This clonotype was detected once. The chain uses TRBV9 and TRBJ2-4; TRBD2 aligns across 8 bases. TRBJ2-5 explains the end of the DNA better; the J call may be wrong. The V gene's germline CDR1 is SGDLS and CDR2 YYNGEE. This CDR3 comprises 15 residues. CDR3 region: CASSVAGGQQETQYF. As DNA, the CDR3 is TGTGCCAGCAGCGTAGCGGGGGGGCAACAAGAGACCCAGTACTTC.

V usage is TRBV10-3 and J usage is TRBJ2-3; weak D call: TRBD1 (6 bases). The V end was cut by 8 bases, the J end by 0 bases, with 6 bases between. The CDR3 runs 12 residues. Germline values: CDR1 ENHRY, CDR2 SYGVKD. CDR3 loop: CAIQGSTDTQYF. CDR3 nucleotides: TGTGCCATCCAGGGGAGCACAGATACGCAGTATTTT.

This clonotype showed up just a few times. The chain is built from TRBV28 and TRBJ2-1, with 15 bases fitting TRBD2. Germline CDR1 MDHEN, CDR2 SYDVKM. Unmatched junction bases numbered 4, after V lost 3 bases and J lost 1 base. This CDR3 is 18 amino acids long. CDR3 DNA: TGTGCCAGCAGTTTGGGACTAGCGGGGGGCCGGTCCTACAATGAGCAGTTCTTC. This sequence encodes CASSLGLAGGRSYNEQFF.

The chain links TRBV4-1 to TRBJ2-5, with TRBD2 identical over 10 bases. V dropped 4 bases and J dropped 1; count of bases not matched to a gene: 3. The CDR3 contains 15 residues. CDR1 MGHRA and CDR2 YSYEKL come from the germline V gene. Here the CDR3 DNA reads TGCGCCAGCAGCCCTAGCGGGGGAGGCCAAGAGACCCAGTACTTC. This sequence encodes CASSPSGGGQETQYF.

In this sample, this clonotype turned up a few times. The gene calls are TRBV11-2 and TRBJ1-5; D remains unclear. Germline lookup yields CDR1 SGHAT and CDR2 FQNNGV. The V end lost 4 bases, the J end lost 7 bases, and 11 bases lay between the germline ends. CDR3 length: 13 amino acids. The CDR3 DNA sequence: TGTGCCAGCAGCTCGGGCCTCGGGCAGCCCCAGCATTTT. Translating gives CASSSGLGQPQHF.

The V and J genes are TRBV4-2 and TRBJ2-5; 14 nucleotides align to TRBD2. The CDR3 spans 17 residues. The trim removed 2 bases at V and 11 bases at J, leaving 13 bases unmatched. Germline V gene sequence: CDR1 LGHNA, CDR2 YNFKEQ. The CDR3 here is CASSQNPGTSGGNEQYF. CDR3 coding DNA: TGTGCCAGCAGCCAAAACCCCGGGACTAGCGGGGGTAATGAGCAGTACTTC.

The chain employs TRBV20-1 and TRBJ1-2; D call uncertain. The CDR3 loop spans 13 amino acids. Trimming took 3 bases from V and 5 from J, leaving 13 bases between them. CDR1 DFQATT and CDR2 SNEGSKA come from the germline V gene (reference sequence). The CDR3 reads CSASAPTDYGYTF. Here the CDR3 DNA reads TGCAGTGCTAGTGCCCCCACGGATTATGGCTACACCTTC.

This chain connects TRBV5-6 to TRBJ2-7; D is possibly TRBD2 (6 bases). The CDR3 has 15 amino acids. Trimming removed 0 bases from V and 0 bases from J, with 10 bases in between. Germline V gene sequence: CDR1 SGHDT, CDR2 YYEEEE. In nucleotides, the CDR3 is TGTGCCAGCAGCTTGGAGGGGACTGCCTCCTACGAGCAGTACTTC. It is translated as CASSLEGTASYEQYF.

The chain employs TRBV20-1 and TRBJ2-7; D not certain. The length of the CDR3 is 11 residues. Trimming left V 3 bases short and J 5 bases short, with 8 bases between. Germline CDR1 reads DFQATT; CDR2 reads SNEGSKA (reference sequence). Here the CDR3 reads CSASLGNEQYF. The DNA for the CDR3 is TGCAGTGCTAGTTTAGGGAACGAGCAGTACTTC.

The V call is TRBV28, the J call TRBJ2-7; D not resolved. The CDR3 totals 14 residues. The V gene's germline CDR1 is MDHEN and CDR2 SYDVKM. The V gene lost 6 bases and the J gene lost 7 bases, with 19 bases spanning the gap. Written as DNA, the CDR3 is TGTGCCAGCAGCCGACCCGGGTCGGTCGGTGAGCAGTACTTC. Protein sequence: CASSRPGSVGEQYF.

CDR3 sequence reads: CASAKGGQGSNEQFF. CDR3 bases: TGTGCCAGCGCCAAAGGTGGACAGGGGTCCAATGAGCAGTTCTTC. The chain employs TRBV6-2 or TRBV6-3 and TRBJ2-1, with TRBD1 identical over 9 bases. CDR3 size: 15 residues. J was trimmed by 6 bases and V by 8 bases; bases with no gene match: 11. Germline values: CDR1 MNHEY, CDR2 SVGEGT.

This clonotype has a handful of counts. The chain links TRBV27 to TRBJ2-4; D gene unclear. This CDR3 has 11 residues. V was clipped by 6 bases and J by 13 bases, with 13 bases between them. Germline lookup yields CDR1 MNHEY and CDR2 SMNVEV (reference sequence). The CDR3 region has the DNA TGTGCCAGCAGGCAGGCCGCTCGGCAGTACTTC. It codes for CASRQAARQYF.

The genes are TRBV12-3 or TRBV12-4 and TRBJ2-1; 8 positions agree with TRBD1. V dropped 4 bases and J dropped 7; count of bases not matched to a gene: 9. CDR3 size: 15 residues. The CDR3 reads CASSWRGQVGNEQFF. CDR3 sequence (DNA): TGTGCCAGCAGTTGGCGGGGACAGGTTGGGAATGAGCAGTTCTTC.

The V gene is TRBV27, the J gene TRBJ2-6; D remains ambiguous. Trimming took 8 bases from V and 0 from J, leaving 11 bases between them. CDR3 length: 15 residues. Germline lookup yields CDR1 MNHEY and CDR2 SMNVEV (reference sequence). The CDR3 is CASAPKISGANVLTF. The CDR3 DNA reads as TGTGCCAGCGCCCCAAAGATCTCTGGGGCCAACGTCCTGACTTTC.

This chain joins TRBV13 and TRBJ2-7, with 7 nucleotides matching TRBD1. CDR3 length: 14 amino acids. V shed 5 bases and J 3 bases; nucleotides not matched to a gene: 7. CDR1 is PRHDT, CDR2 FYEKMQ, per germline (reference sequence). CDR3 sequence reads: CASSQQGWDYEQYF. CDR3 bases: TGTGCCAGCAGCCAACAGGGGTGGGACTACGAGCAGTACTTC.